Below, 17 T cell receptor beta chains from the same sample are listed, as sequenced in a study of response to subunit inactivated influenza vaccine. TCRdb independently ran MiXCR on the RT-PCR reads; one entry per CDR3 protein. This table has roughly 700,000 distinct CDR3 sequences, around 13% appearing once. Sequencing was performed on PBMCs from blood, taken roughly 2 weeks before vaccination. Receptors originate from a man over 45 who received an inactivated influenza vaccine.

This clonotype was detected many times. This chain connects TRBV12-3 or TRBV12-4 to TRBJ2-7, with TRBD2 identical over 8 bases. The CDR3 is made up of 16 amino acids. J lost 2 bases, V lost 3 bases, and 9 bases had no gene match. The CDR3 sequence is CASSFLGREVPYEQYF. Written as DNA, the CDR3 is TGTGCCAGCAGTTTCTTGGGGCGGGAGGTTCCCTACGAGCAGTACTTC.

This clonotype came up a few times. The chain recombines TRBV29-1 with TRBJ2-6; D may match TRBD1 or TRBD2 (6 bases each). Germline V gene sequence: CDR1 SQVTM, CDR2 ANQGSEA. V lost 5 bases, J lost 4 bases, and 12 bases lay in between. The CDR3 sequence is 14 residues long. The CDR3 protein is CSVTGTLGANVLTF. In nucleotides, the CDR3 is TGCAGCGTTACAGGGACTTTGGGGGCCAACGTCCTGACTTTC.

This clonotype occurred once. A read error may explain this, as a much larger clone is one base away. DNA for the CDR3: TGCAGTGCCCCCCGACAGGGGGCGGATCAGCCCCAGCATTTT. Translated, it gives CSAPRQGADQPQHF. The chain recombines TRBV20-1 with TRBJ1-5, with 10 bases matching TRBD1. Germline CDR1 and CDR2: DFQATT and SNEGSKA (reference sequence). This CDR3 comprises 14 residues. The V and J ends lost 6 bases and 5 bases, in that order; junction bases with no gene match: 7.

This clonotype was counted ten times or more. The CDR3 reads CASSLGWAQPQHF. As DNA, the CDR3 is TGTGCCAGCAGCTTAGGTTGGGCTCAGCCCCAGCATTTT. The chain has TRBV7-6 and TRBJ1-5; D gene unclear. This CDR3 region has 13 residues. V lost 1 base, J lost 6 bases, and 7 bases lay in between. In germline, CDR1 is SGHVS, CDR2 FNYEAQ.

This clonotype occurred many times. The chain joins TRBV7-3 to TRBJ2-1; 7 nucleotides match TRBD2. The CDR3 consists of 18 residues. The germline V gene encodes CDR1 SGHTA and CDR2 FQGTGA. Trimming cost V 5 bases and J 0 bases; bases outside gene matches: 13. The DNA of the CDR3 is TGTGCCAGCAGCCAAAAGGCTTGGGGCGGGAGCTCCTACAATGAGCAGTTCTTC. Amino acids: CASSQKAWGGSSYNEQFF.

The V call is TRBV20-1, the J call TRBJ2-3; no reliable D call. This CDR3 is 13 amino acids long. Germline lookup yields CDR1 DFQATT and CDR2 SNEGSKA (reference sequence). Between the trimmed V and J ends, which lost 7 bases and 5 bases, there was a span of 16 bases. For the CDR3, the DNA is TGCAGTGTTCAAGCTAATTTCCAAGATACGCAGTATTTT. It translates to CSVQANFQDTQYF.

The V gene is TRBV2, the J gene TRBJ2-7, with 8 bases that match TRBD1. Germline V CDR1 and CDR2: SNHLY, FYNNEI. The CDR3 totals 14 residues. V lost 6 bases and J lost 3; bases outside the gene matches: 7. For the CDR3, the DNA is TGTGCCAGCAGCGCCGACAGGGGAGTCTACGAGCAGTACTTC. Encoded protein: CASSADRGVYEQYF.

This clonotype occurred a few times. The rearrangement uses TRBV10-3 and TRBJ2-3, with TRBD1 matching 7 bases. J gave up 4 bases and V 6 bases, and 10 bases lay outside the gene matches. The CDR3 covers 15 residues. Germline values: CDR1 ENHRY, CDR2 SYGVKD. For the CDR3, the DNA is TGTGCCATCAGCAAGAAGACAGGGAACCCAGATACGCAGTATTTT. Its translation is CAISKKTGNPDTQYF.

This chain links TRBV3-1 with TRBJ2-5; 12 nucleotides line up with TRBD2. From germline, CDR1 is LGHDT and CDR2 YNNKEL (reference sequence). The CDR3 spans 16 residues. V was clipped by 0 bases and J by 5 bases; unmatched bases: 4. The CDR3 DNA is TGTGCCAGCAGCCAAGAACTAGCGGGGGGCACGGAGACCCAGTACTTC. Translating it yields CASSQELAGGTETQYF.

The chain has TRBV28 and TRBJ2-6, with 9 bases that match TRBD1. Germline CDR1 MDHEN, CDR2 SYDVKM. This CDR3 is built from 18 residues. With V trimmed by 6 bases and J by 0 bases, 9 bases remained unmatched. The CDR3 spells CASRPDRGFYSGANVLTF. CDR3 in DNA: TGTGCCAGCAGACCTGACAGGGGGTTTTACTCTGGGGCCAACGTCCTGACTTTC.

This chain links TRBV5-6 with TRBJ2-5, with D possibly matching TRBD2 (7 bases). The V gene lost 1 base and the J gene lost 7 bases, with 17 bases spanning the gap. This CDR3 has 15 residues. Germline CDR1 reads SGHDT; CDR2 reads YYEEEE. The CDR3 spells CASSLSAGTPWTQYF. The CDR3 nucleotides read TGTGCCAGCAGCTTGTCAGCGGGGACACCATGGACCCAGTACTTC.

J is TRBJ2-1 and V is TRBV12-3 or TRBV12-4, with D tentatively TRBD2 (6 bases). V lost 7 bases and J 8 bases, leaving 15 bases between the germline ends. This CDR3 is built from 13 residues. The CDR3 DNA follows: TGTGCCAGCATGGGGCGGGGTGGATATGAGCAGTTCTTC. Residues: CASMGRGGYEQFF.

The CDR3 nucleotides read TGTGCCAGCAGTCGCACAGGGGGTACCTATAATTCACCCCTCCACTTT. Translation: CASSRTGGTYNSPLHF. J is TRBJ1-6 and V is TRBV12-3 or TRBV12-4, with 8 nucleotides matching TRBD1. The CDR3 loop spans 16 amino acids. V shed 5 bases and J 2 bases; nucleotides not matched to a gene: 5.

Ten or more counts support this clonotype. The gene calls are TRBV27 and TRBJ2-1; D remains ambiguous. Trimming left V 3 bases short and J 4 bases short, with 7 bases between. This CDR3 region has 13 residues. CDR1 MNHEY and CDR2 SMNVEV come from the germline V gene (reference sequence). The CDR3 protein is CASSLRAYNEQFF. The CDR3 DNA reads TGTGCCAGCAGTTTGCGAGCTTACAATGAGCAGTTCTTC.

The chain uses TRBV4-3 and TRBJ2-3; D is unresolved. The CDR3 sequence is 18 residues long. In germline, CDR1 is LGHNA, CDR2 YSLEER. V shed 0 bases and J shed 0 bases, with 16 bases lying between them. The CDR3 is CASSQDLVGIDSTDTQYF. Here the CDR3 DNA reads TGCGCCAGCAGCCAAGATCTAGTCGGAATCGACAGCACAGATACGCAGTATTTT.

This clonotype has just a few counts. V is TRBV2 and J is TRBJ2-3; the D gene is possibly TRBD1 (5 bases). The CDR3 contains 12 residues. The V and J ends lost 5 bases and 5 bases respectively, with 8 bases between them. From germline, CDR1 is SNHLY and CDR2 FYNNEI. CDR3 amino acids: CASSRTRDTQYF. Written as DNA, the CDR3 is TGTGCCAGCAGTCGGACAAGAGATACGCAGTATTTT.

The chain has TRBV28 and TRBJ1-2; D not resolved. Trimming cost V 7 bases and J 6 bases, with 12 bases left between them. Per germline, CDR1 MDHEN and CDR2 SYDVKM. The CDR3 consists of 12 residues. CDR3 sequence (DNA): TGTGCCAGCATCGACCCGACCGATGGCTACACCTTC. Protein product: CASIDPTDGYTF.